Shown below are 22 T cell receptor beta chains from a single sample sequenced in a study of regulatory T cells in long-lasting Graves disease (dated by TCRdb to about 2021). In the paper's terms, the time point label means: newly diagnosed GD, antithyroid drugs for less than 3 months. For both TCR sequencing and RNA sequencing, RNA was extracted from PBMCs in TRIzol. The library was built by means of multiplex PCR. The data were produced on an Illumina HiSeq 4000. CDR3 regions were amplified by Arm-PCR with iRepertoire HTBI primers to construct TCR beta libraries. The public sequencing data were trimmed at Q25 with fastp and processed into clonotypes with MiXCR by TCRdb, which kept only in-frame beta chains. Each CDR3 protein appears once, grouped with its most common genes and DNA. Across this sample there are around 420,000 distinct CDR3 sequences, with 15% seen only once. The biggest ten clones account for approximately 7.8% of the sample.

Separately, the same data were catalogued under a study of T cells in Graves' hyperthyroidism and ophthalmopathy.

The sample was peripheral blood mononuclear cells (PBMCs), taken at new diagnosis, from a patient treated with antithyroid drugs. The receptor source for this set is a woman in her 40s with Graves disease. Donor details come from another sample of the same person, matched by shared clones.

This clonotype was counted at least ten times. The genes are TRBV7-2 and TRBJ1-6; no clear D. V was shortened by 5 bases and J by 4 bases, with 9 bases between the two germline ends. The CDR3 has 14 residues. The germline gives CDR1 SGHTA, CDR2 FQGNSA. CDR3: CASSTGIYNSPLHF. The CDR3 DNA sequence: TGTGCCAGCAGCACCGGGATTTATAATTCACCCCTCCACTTT.

A remark on this clonotype: The junction departs from germline at one end; a sequencing error may be responsible. The CDR3 loop is CANSQAGLPGGDTQYF. Written as DNA, the CDR3 is TGTGCCAACAGCCAAGCCGGGCTCCCGGGGGGAGATACGCAGTATTTT. The chain employs TRBV4-2 and TRBJ2-3, with 7 bases matching TRBD2. Germline loops: CDR1 LGHNA, CDR2 YNFKEQ. This CDR3 region has 16 residues.

This clonotype was seen more than once but under ten times. The chain has TRBV20-1 and TRBJ2-7; the D gene is possibly TRBD1 (7 bases). V lost 4 bases and J 2 bases, leaving 18 bases between the germline ends. This CDR3 spans 15 amino acids. Looked up from germline, CDR1 is DFQATT and CDR2 is SNEGSKA (reference sequence). Here the CDR3 reads CSANPRQGLTYEQYF. The CDR3 DNA reads as TGCAGTGCTAACCCTCGACAGGGACTCACCTACGAGCAGTACTTC.

This clonotype was found many times. V usage is TRBV15 and J usage is TRBJ2-7, with D possibly TRBD1 on 6 matching bases. Trimming removed 1 base at V and 1 base at J, with 11 bases between. CDR1 and CDR2 (germline): LNHNV, YYDKDF (reference sequence). The CDR3 extends over 15 amino acids. In DNA, the CDR3 is TGTGCCACCAGCAGAGGGGGGCAGGGGTCCTACGAGCAGTACTTC. It specifies CATSRGGQGSYEQYF.

This clonotype was seen many times. The chain joins TRBV28 to TRBJ2-5; 8 positions match TRBD1. V trimming: 3 bases; J trimming: 7 bases; junction bases outside the gene matches: 7. The CDR3 has 14 residues. Per germline, CDR1 MDHEN and CDR2 SYDVKM. The CDR3 DNA follows: TGTGCCAGCAGTTTTCCAGGACAGGGAGGGACCCAGTACTTC. Protein: CASSFPGQGGTQYF.

This clonotype was picked up many times. J is TRBJ2-7 and V is TRBV30, with D perhaps TRBD2 (6 bases). V lost 2 bases and J lost 5, with 19 bases in between. Germline-derived CDR1 and CDR2 are GTSNPN and SVGIG (reference sequence). This CDR3 is 15 amino acids long. In nucleotides, the CDR3 is TGTGCCTGGAGTATGTCAGGAAGACCGGGGGACGAGCAGTACTTC. Encoded protein: CAWSMSGRPGDEQYF.

This clonotype showed up many times. The chain employs TRBV12-3 or TRBV12-4 and TRBJ1-2, with TRBD1 identical over 7 bases. There are 16 residues in the CDR3. V shed 5 bases and J 6 bases; nucleotides not matched to a gene: 15. Here the CDR3 reads CASSRSPMTGSHGYTF. CDR3 in DNA: TGTGCCAGCAGTCGCTCCCCGATGACAGGGTCCCATGGCTACACCTTC.

At least ten counts were recorded for this clonotype. The J gene is TRBJ1-5, the V gene TRBV7-9; D gene unclear. This CDR3 is built from 12 residues. CDR1 is SEHNR, CDR2 FQNEAQ, per germline (reference sequence). Between the trimmed V and J ends, which lost 1 base and 6 bases, there was a span of 4 bases. CDR3 nucleotide sequence: TGTGCCAGCAGCTTAGAAGGTCAGCCCCAGCATTTT. This translates into CASSLEGQPQHF.

There are many counts of this clonotype. The rearrangement joins TRBV19 to TRBJ1-1; D gene uncertain. The CDR3 has 15 amino acids. CDR1 is LNHDA and CDR2 is SQIVND in the germline V gene (reference sequence). Deletions cut 2 bases from V and 3 bases from J, with 13 bases between. The CDR3 DNA follows: TGTGCCAGTAGTATAACGGGTAGATCATACACTGAAGCTTTCTTT. It encodes CASSITGRSYTEAFF. The full variable domain, its missing parts supplied by reference TRBV19 and TRBJ1-1, is DGGITQSPKYLFRKEGQNVTLSCEQNLNHDAMYWYRQDPGQGLRLIYYSQIVNDFQKGDIAEGYSVSREKKESFPLTVTSAQKNPTAFYLCASSITGRSYTEAFFGQGTRLTVV.

The rearrangement joins TRBV10-1 to TRBJ2-1, with D perhaps matching TRBD2 (6 bases). The CDR3 consists of 13 residues. The germline CDR1 and CDR2 sequences are WNHNN and SYGVQD (reference sequence). V was trimmed by 6 bases and J by 7 bases, leaving 13 bases between them. The CDR3 is CASSASGRNEQFF. The CDR3 coding sequence is TGCGCCAGCAGCGCCTCGGGGAGGAATGAGCAGTTCTTC.

A remark on this clonotype: A single base separates this from a much larger clone, so it may be a read error. The chain employs TRBV29-1 and TRBJ2-1; D possibly corresponds to TRBD1 (6 bases). The CDR3 covers 16 residues. V lost 5 bases and J lost 0, with 17 bases in between. Germline lookup yields CDR1 SQVTM and CDR2 ANQGSEA. DNA for the CDR3: TGCAGCGTTAATCCCGGGACACACTACTCCTACAATGAGCAGTTCTTC. Translated: CSVNPGTHYSYNEQFF.

The sample holds a few counts of this clonotype. This chain connects TRBV6-1 to TRBJ2-1; D is undetermined. Germline V CDR1 and CDR2: MNHNS, SASEGT. Trimming shortened V by 6 bases and J by 2 bases, and 23 bases separated the two germline ends. The CDR3 has 18 residues. In nucleotides, the CDR3 is TGTGCCAGCAGAGCTCCCCTCCGGGCCTTAAGCGCCTACAATGAGCAGTTCTTC. It yields the protein CASRAPLRALSAYNEQFF.

As for this clonotype: The CDR3 does not end in the conserved phenylalanine or tryptophan, so this is likely a read error. V gene TRBV6-5 combines with J gene TRBJ2-1; the D gene is possibly TRBD1 (6 bases). V was clipped by 0 bases and J by 2 bases, with 11 bases between them. The CDR3 covers 16 residues. The germline V gene encodes CDR1 MNHEY and CDR2 SVGAGI. As DNA, the CDR3 is TGTGCCAGCAGTTACTCGGCAGGGGAAGCCTACAATGAGCAGTTCCTC. Residues: CASSYSAGEAYNEQFL.

The rearrangement uses TRBV20-1 and TRBJ1-3; D is perhaps TRBD1 (5 bases). Deletions cut 1 base from V and 0 bases from J, with 10 bases between. Germline CDR1 is DFQATT and CDR2 is SNEGSKA (reference sequence). The CDR3 runs to 15 residues. The CDR3 loop reads CSARVGTRSGNTIYF. The CDR3 DNA sequence: TGCAGTGCTAGAGTTGGGACCCGCTCTGGAAACACCATATATTTT.

This clonotype was counted ten times or more. This chain joins TRBV20-1 and TRBJ2-7, with 8 bases fitting TRBD2. Germline loops: CDR1 DFQATT, CDR2 SNEGSKA (reference sequence). CDR3 length equals 14 residues. Unmatched junction bases numbered 8, after V lost 0 bases and J lost 7 bases. The CDR3 bases are TGCAGTGCTAGAGATGAGGCGGGAGGAAATGAGCAGTACTTC. It encodes CSARDEAGGNEQYF.

Concerning this clonotype itself: One junction end does not reproduce the germline sequence, and a read error may be involved. This sequence joins TRBV11-2 and TRBJ2-7; 9 bases fit TRBD1. The germline V gene has CDR1 SGHAT and CDR2 FQNNGV. The CDR3 length is 15 residues. The CDR3 spells CASSSRGDRVYELYF. Here the CDR3 DNA reads TGTGCCAGCAGCTCCCGAGGGGACAGGGTATACGAGCTGTACTTC.

This clonotype has a handful of counts. V gene TRBV19 combines with J gene TRBJ2-1, with D tentatively TRBD1 or TRBD2 (5 bases each). V was trimmed by 0 bases and J by 6 bases, leaving 15 bases between them. Germline-derived CDR1 and CDR2 are LNHDA and SQIVND (reference sequence). The CDR3 runs to 16 residues. DNA for the CDR3: TGTGCCAGTAGTATAGAGGGGACCTTACCCCCCAATGAGCAGTTCTTC. It is translated as CASSIEGTLPPNEQFF. The complete variable domain, with remaining parts taken from reference TRBV19 and TRBJ2-1, reads DGGITQSPKYLFRKEGQNVTLSCEQNLNHDAMYWYRQDPGQGLRLIYYSQIVNDFQKGDIAEGYSVSREKKESFPLTVTSAQKNPTAFYLCASSIEGTLPPNEQFFGPGTRLTVL.

This clonotype was recorded at least ten times. This chain links TRBV12-3 or TRBV12-4 with TRBJ2-3, with D uncertain. Trimming removed 7 bases from V and 2 bases from J, with 10 bases in between. The CDR3 extends over 13 amino acids. Here the CDR3 DNA reads TGTGCCAGCATTTCACATAACACAGATACGCAGTATTTT. Protein product: CASISHNTDTQYF.

V is TRBV10-1 and J is TRBJ2-3; D remains unclear. This CDR3 comprises 15 residues. In germline, CDR1 is WNHNN, CDR2 SYGVQD (reference sequence). The V end was cut by 3 bases, the J end by 0 bases, with 10 bases between. The chain's CDR3 is CASSDQKPSTDTQYF. CDR3 bases: TGCGCCAGCAGTGACCAGAAGCCTAGCACAGATACGCAGTATTTT.

This clonotype has ten or more counts. The gene calls are TRBV7-8 and TRBJ1-3; D might be TRBD1 (5 bases). The CDR3 spans 17 residues. Per the germline V gene, CDR1 is SGHVS and CDR2 is FQNEAQ. V dropped 5 bases and J dropped 2 bases, with 19 bases sitting between them. The CDR3 DNA sequence: TGTGCCAGCAGCCCCGGGGGGGGGTTTATTGCTGGAAACACCATATATTTT. The encoded protein is CASSPGGGFIAGNTIYF.

This clonotype was counted a few times. The CDR3 nucleotides read TGCGCCAGCAGCTTGGGACAGGGATCGACCTACGAGCAGTACTTC. It yields the protein CASSLGQGSTYEQYF. This chain connects TRBV5-1 to TRBJ2-7; 7 bases map to TRBD1. Germline V lookup: CDR1 SGHRS, CDR2 YFSETQ. V was pared by 0 bases and J by 2 bases, with 5 bases of the junction left unmatched. The CDR3 runs 15 residues.

The chain links TRBV6-1 to TRBJ2-3; a weak D match, TRBD1 (6 bases). Trimming removed 3 bases from V and 0 bases from J, with 10 bases in between. The CDR3 covers 15 residues. The V gene's germline CDR1 is MNHNS and CDR2 SASEGT. The CDR3 is CASSDRGTSTDTQYF. Here the CDR3 DNA reads TGTGCCAGCAGTGACAGGGGTACTAGCACAGATACGCAGTATTTT.